The 25 T cell receptor beta chains below all came from one sample that was sequenced in a study of neoadjuvant nivolumab and ipilimumab in lung cancer (dated by TCRdb to about 2020). Library construction relied on the immunoSEQ multiplex PCR assay. TCRdb provides this immuneACCESS table in a form limited to in-frame rearrangements. Some clones are lacking; in checked studies, under half of them reflect an unresolved V gene, and why the rest are absent is not known. A total of 10,000 to 15,000 clones appear in this sample, 55% to 70% of them only once. The top ten hold 20% to 25% of the sample. This specimen's time point label, interpreted: at surgical resection after neoadjuvant nivolumab +/- ipilimumab. The sequencing used peripheral blood, collected after neoadjuvant nivolumab, alone or with ipilimumab, at or shortly before surgery. The source is an adult with non-small cell lung cancer.

The chain combines TRBV30 with TRBJ2-1; perhaps TRBD1 as D (6 bases). The CDR3 consists of 15 residues. Trimming left V 1 base short and J 9 bases short, with 19 bases between. Germline V CDR1 and CDR2: GTSNPN, SVGIG (reference sequence). The CDR3 bases are TGTGCCTGGAGTGCGGGGTTGGGTCGAGGGGGTGAGCAGTTCTTC. Protein: CAWSAGLGRGGEQFF. Combining the CDR3 with reference TRBV30 and TRBJ2-1 gives the whole variable domain SQTIHQWPATLVQPVGSPLSLECTVEGTSNPNLYWYRQAAGRGLQLLFYSVGIGQISSEVPQNLSASRPQDRQFILSSKKLLLSDSGFYLCAWSAGLGRGGEQFFGPGTRLTVL.

This chain uses TRBV6-1 with TRBJ2-7, with a weak D call TRBD1 (6 bases). Trimming cost V 6 bases and J 0 bases, with 12 bases left between them. CDR1 and CDR2 (germline): MNHNS, SASEGT. This CDR3 has 14 amino acids. The CDR3 bases are TGTGCCAGCAGCGTTCGGACAGCCTCCTACGAGCAGTACTTC. Translated: CASSVRTASYEQYF.

This clone was seen a handful of times. The chain couples TRBV6-4 to TRBJ2-3; 7 bases are shared with TRBD2. CDR1 MRHNA and CDR2 SNTAGT come from the germline V gene. The CDR3 is 12 residues long. J lost 6 bases, V lost 4 bases, and 1 base had no gene match. CDR3 sequence reads: CASSVGGDTQYF. DNA for the CDR3: TGTGCCAGCAGTGTCGGGGGGGATACGCAGTATTTT.

The genes are TRBV27 and TRBJ2-7; 7 positions match TRBD2. This CDR3 has 13 amino acids. Per the germline V gene, CDR1 is MNHEY and CDR2 is SMNVEV (reference sequence). Trimming at V came to 6 bases and at J to 5 bases, leaving 7 bases not matched to a gene. The DNA for the CDR3 is TGTGCCAGCAGGATAGCCGCGGGGGACGAGCAGTACTTC. Translation: CASRIAAGDEQYF.

This chain links TRBV2 with TRBJ1-1; 7 nucleotides align to TRBD1. Trimming at V came to 8 bases and at J to 1 base, leaving 4 bases not matched to a gene. The CDR3 loop spans 13 amino acids. Germline CDR1 reads SNHLY; CDR2 reads FYNNEI. The CDR3 protein is CASERTGNTEAFF. The CDR3 DNA reads as TGTGCCAGCGAGCGGACAGGGAACACTGAAGCTTTCTTT.

V usage is TRBV30 and J usage is TRBJ2-3; TRBD2 might be the D (5 bases). The CDR3 length is 15 residues. CDR1 and CDR2 (germline): GTSNPN, SVGIG (reference sequence). V shed 4 bases and J shed 2 bases, with 16 bases lying between them. CDR3 nucleotide sequence: TGTGCCTGGACCCCCCTCGGGGAACCCACAGATACGCAGTATTTT. Translation: CAWTPLGEPTDTQYF.

The V and J genes are TRBV29-1 and TRBJ2-7; D remains ambiguous. V gave up 4 bases and J gave up 2 bases, with 15 bases separating them. Germline V gives CDR1 SQVTM, CDR2 ANQGSEA. The CDR3 totals 14 residues. The CDR3 loop is CSVVRIGRPYEQYF. CDR3 nucleotides: TGCAGCGTTGTGCGGATAGGCCGGCCCTACGAGCAGTACTTC.

This chain connects TRBV5-4 to TRBJ2-2; 8 bases agree with TRBD2. V was clipped by 4 bases and J by 8 bases; unmatched bases: 4. CDR1 is SGHNT, CDR2 YYREEE, per germline (reference sequence). CDR3 length: 13 residues. CDR3: CASSKSGSGELFF. The DNA of the CDR3 is TGTGCCAGCAGCAAAAGCGGGAGTGGGGAGCTGTTTTTT. Drawing the rest from reference TRBV5-4 and TRBJ2-2, the complete variable domain is ETGVTQSPTHLIKTRGQQVTLRCSSQSGHNTVSWYQQALGQGPQFIFQYYREEENGRGNFPPRFSGLQFPNYSSELNVNALELDDSALYLCASSKSGSGELFFGEGSRLTVL.

The chain joins TRBV7-9 to TRBJ1-5; tentative D call: TRBD1 (5 bases). Per the germline V gene, CDR1 is SEHNR and CDR2 is FQNEAQ (reference sequence). The CDR3 is 12 amino acids. Trimming took 2 bases from V and 6 from J, leaving 5 bases between them. The CDR3 DNA sequence: TGTGCCAGCAGCTTAACAGGTCAGCCCCAGCATTTT. Its protein product is CASSLTGQPQHF.

As concerns this clone: Additional DNA sequences in this sample encode the identical CDR3. V gene TRBV2 combines with J gene TRBJ2-3; D gene unclear. Germline V gene sequence: CDR1 SNHLY, CDR2 FYNNEI. V was cut by 6 bases and J by 0 bases, with 4 bases left in between. There are 12 residues in the CDR3. The CDR3 DNA reads TGTGCCAGCAGGCGAAGCACAGATACGCAGTATTTT. As protein: CASRRSTDTQYF.

This clone was detected only once. The chain is built from TRBV7-2 and TRBJ2-5, with a possible D match to TRBD1 (6 bases). V shed 1 base and J shed 8 bases, with 11 bases lying between them. The V gene's germline CDR1 is SGHTA and CDR2 FQGNSA. This CDR3 spans 13 amino acids. The DNA for the CDR3 is TGTGCCAGCAGCTTAGGGGGGCGAGGAACCCAGTACTTC. Protein product: CASSLGGRGTQYF.

This clone has a single count. Written as DNA, the CDR3 is TGCGCCAGCAGCTTGCAGGGAAATCAGCCCCAGCATTTT. Protein: CASSLQGNQPQHF. The chain carries TRBV5-1 and TRBJ1-5, with a tentative D call TRBD1 (5 bases). The length of the CDR3 is 13 residues. Trimming removed 1 base from V and 4 bases from J, with 6 bases in between. Germline-derived CDR1 and CDR2 are SGHRS and YFSETQ.

This clone appeared many times. This sequence joins TRBV18 and TRBJ2-1; possible D gene TRBD1, 6 bases. V lost 5 bases, J lost 8 bases, and 13 bases lay in between. CDR1 KGHSH and CDR2 LQKENI come from the germline V gene. The CDR3 contains 13 residues. The CDR3: CASSATGLDEQFF. DNA of the CDR3: TGTGCCAGCTCAGCAACAGGGCTCGATGAGCAGTTCTTC.

This sequence joins TRBV18 and TRBJ2-3; D ambiguous. Trimming stripped 3 bases from V and 2 bases from J, with 3 bases between. The CDR3 loop spans 12 amino acids. The V gene's germline CDR1 is KGHSH and CDR2 LQKENI. CDR3 sequence (DNA): TGTGCCAGCTCACCGCCCACAGATACGCAGTATTTT. As protein: CASSPPTDTQYF.

The sample holds a few counts of this clone. V is TRBV29-1 and J is TRBJ1-1, with 10 bases that match TRBD1. V shed 6 bases and J 4 bases; nucleotides not matched to a gene: 5. Looked up from germline, CDR1 is SQVTM and CDR2 is ANQGSEA. This CDR3 is 13 amino acids long. The CDR3 sequence: CSVVRDRGTEAFF. Here the CDR3 DNA reads TGCAGCGTCGTCCGGGACAGGGGCACTGAAGCTTTCTTT.

The chain combines TRBV5-4 with TRBJ2-1; D possibly uses TRBD1 or TRBD2 (6 bases each). Trimming stripped 6 bases from V and 4 bases from J, with 23 bases between. Germline V gene lookup returns CDR1 SGHNT and CDR2 YYREEE (reference sequence). The CDR3 runs 17 residues. The CDR3 DNA is TGTGCCAGCAACCTATGGGGGGCGGGCAACGTATACAATGAGCAGTTCTTC. This gives the protein CASNLWGAGNVYNEQFF.

J is TRBJ2-7 and V is TRBV5-5, with unresolved D. With 0 bases removed from V and 1 base from J, the gap between germline ends came to 5 bases. The length of the CDR3 is 13 residues. Germline loops: CDR1 SGHKS, CDR2 YYEKEE (reference sequence). This CDR3 reads CASSLVQSYEQYF. The DNA for the CDR3 is TGTGCCAGCAGCTTGGTCCAGTCCTACGAGCAGTACTTC.

This clone was seen at least ten times. The rearrangement links TRBV10-3 to TRBJ2-5; 8 bases fit TRBD2. The CDR3 has 13 amino acids. Germline V lookup: CDR1 ENHRY, CDR2 SYGVKD. Trimming cost V 10 bases and J 5 bases; bases outside gene matches: 9. The CDR3 region has the DNA TGTGCCAGTAAGCGGGAGATTGTGGAGACCCAGTACTTC. It codes for CASKREIVETQYF.

V and J are TRBV5-6 and TRBJ2-2; the D gene is possibly TRBD2 (6 bases). The CDR3 loop spans 14 amino acids. With 6 bases removed from V and 0 bases from J, the gap between germline ends came to 9 bases. Germline CDR1 is SGHDT and CDR2 is YYEEEE. The CDR3 nucleotides are TGTGCCAGCACACCGGGAGCGAACACCGGGGAGCTGTTTTTT. It yields the protein CASTPGANTGELFF.

J is TRBJ1-2 and V is TRBV7-9, with TRBD1 identical over 8 bases. This CDR3 has 15 residues. The germline CDR1 and CDR2 sequences are SEHNR and FQNEAQ (reference sequence). The V and J ends lost 5 bases and 1 base, in that order; junction bases with no gene match: 6. The CDR3 reads CASSPWDRFNYGYTF. DNA of the CDR3: TGTGCCAGCAGCCCATGGGACAGGTTTAACTATGGCTACACCTTC.

The V gene is TRBV30, the J gene TRBJ1-1; D is unclear. Trimming pared 2 bases from V and 9 bases from J, leaving 10 bases between. The germline gives CDR1 GTSNPN, CDR2 SVGIG (reference sequence). This CDR3 contains 11 residues. Written as DNA, the CDR3 is TGTGCCTGGAGTCGACAAGACAAAGCTTTCTTT. It encodes CAWSRQDKAFF.

The chain combines TRBV29-1 with TRBJ2-7, with a tentative D call TRBD1 (5 bases). This CDR3 contains 13 residues. V was cut by 3 bases and J by 0 bases, with 9 bases left in between. CDR1 SQVTM and CDR2 ANQGSEA come from the germline V gene. CDR3 loop: CSVDGRASYEQYF. The CDR3 bases are TGCAGCGTTGACGGCAGGGCCTCCTACGAGCAGTACTTC.

The chain has TRBV4-3 and TRBJ2-7, with 7 bases aligning to TRBD1. After removal of 0 bases from V and 4 bases from J, the junction contained 12 bases not matched to a gene. Looked up from germline, CDR1 is LGHNA and CDR2 is YSLEER. This CDR3 comprises 17 residues. The CDR3 region is CASSQDMSLTGDYEQYF. CDR3 in DNA: TGCGCCAGCAGCCAAGATATGTCTCTTACAGGGGATTACGAGCAGTACTTC.

This clone was seen once. This chain links TRBV14 with TRBJ2-2, with TRBD1 as a possible D gene (5 bases). V was cut by 4 bases and J by 5 bases, with 11 bases left in between. CDR1 SGHDN and CDR2 FVKESK come from the germline V gene. CDR3 length equals 14 residues. Here the CDR3 reads CASSLQGITGELFF. The CDR3 region has the DNA TGTGCCAGCAGCCTTCAGGGAATTACCGGGGAGCTGTTTTTT.

The rearrangement joins TRBV5-5 to TRBJ1-1; tentative D call: TRBD1 (5 bases). Trimming took 4 bases from V and 2 from J, leaving 12 bases between them. This CDR3 comprises 14 residues. Germline V gene sequence: CDR1 SGHKS, CDR2 YYEKEE (reference sequence). In nucleotides, the CDR3 is TGTGCCAGCAGCCCAAGACAGCCCAACACTGAAGCTTTCTTT. This codes for CASSPRQPNTEAFF. The whole variable domain, remainder taken from reference TRBV5-5 and TRBJ1-1, is DAGVTQSPTHLIKTRGQQVTLRCSPISGHKSVSWYQQVLGQGPQFIFQYYEKEERGRGNFPDRFSARQFPNYSSELNVNALLLGDSALYLCASSPRQPNTEAFFGQGTRLTVV.